This T cell receptor (beta chain) originates from a study of monozygotic twins with inflammatory bowel disease. Whole-study findings and limits: It was observed that concordant and discordant twins did not differ in repertoire similarity, possibly given limited power. Evidence failed to back one strong IBD-linked signal or clonotype.

Germline values: CDR1 SEHNR, CDR2 FQNEAQ (reference sequence). This CDR3 has 13 amino acids. TCRdb re-called the 5' RACE reads and shows each CDR3 protein once, DNA omitted. The record lists about 150,000 distinct CDR3 sequences, of which the ten most abundant hold roughly 1.2%. As concerns this clonotype: Its cognate antigen is unknown.

The source is a human donor with ulcerative colitis or Crohn's disease, or a healthy co-twin of an affected twin (not recorded which). The chain uses TRBV7-9 and TRBJ1-5. Source material: blood. CDR3 in amino acids: CASSPRGNQPQHF.